This is a list of T cell receptor beta chains from one sample in a study of beta chain features in type 1 diabetes. Profiling relied on immunoSEQ multiplex PCR, and the TCRdb table lists in-frame clones only, not all of them. This table has fewer than 450,000 clones, 13% appearing once. Sequencing was performed on naive CD4+ T cells from blood. The receptors derive from a woman aged 18 to 35 with type 1 diabetes. Both conserved end residues are part of each CDR3. A D gene is named only where the DNA matches it firmly. Size values are once, few and many counts, or a class for expanded clones, and some rows have none.

>13|TRBJ2-3|NA|TRBV29-1|few
TGCAGCGTTGGTGGCTCAGAGGCAGATACGCAGTATTTT
CSVGGSEADTQYF
>13|TRBJ1-1|NA|TRBV29-1|few
TGCAGCGTGGCCGTTGGTCTGAACACTGAAGCTTTCTTT
CSVAVGLNTEAFF
>14|TRBJ2-3|TRBD2|TRBV30|few
TGTGCCTGGACCCTGAGCGGGGCCACAGATACGCAGTATTTT
CAWTLSGATDTQYF
>15|TRBJ2-1|NA|TRBV12-5|few
TGTGCTAGTGGTTTGGCTCTAGCGAGTTACAATGAGCAGTTCTTC
CASGLALASYNEQFF
>14|TRBJ2-7|NA|TRBV28|few
TGTGCCAGCAGTTTGTCAGGGAAGATTTACGAGCAGTACTTC
CASSLSGKIYEQYF
>16|TRBJ2-5|TRBD1|TRBV7-9|NA
TGTGCCAGCAGCTCTCGGCGGGACAGGGAGGGGGAGACCCAGTACTTC
CASSSRRDREGETQYF
>15|TRBJ2-1|TRBD2|TRBV5-4|few
TGTGCCAGCAGCAAACAGAGCGGGAGCTCTATCGAGCAGTTCTTC
CASSKQSGSSIEQFF
>13|TRBJ1-1|TRBD1|TRBV7-9|NA
TGTGCCAGCAGAGAGACAGGGGCTACTGAAGCTTTCTTT
CASRETGATEAFF
>14|TRBJ2-1|TRBD2|TRBV7-3|few
TGTGCCAGCAGCCGGGGACTAGCGGTCAATGAGCAGTTCTTC
CASSRGLAVNEQFF
>16|TRBJ2-2|NA|TRBV13|NA
TGTGCCAGCAGCTCCACAGGGTCTAGGTCCACCGGGGAGCTGTTTTTT
CASSSTGSRSTGELFF
>16|TRBJ2-1|TRBD2|TRBV6-1|few
TGTGCCAGCAGTGAAGGGAGACTAGCGGGAGAACGGGAGCAGTTCTTC
CASSEGRLAGEREQFF
>13|TRBJ2-5|NA|TRBV28|NA
TGTGCCAGCAGGAGGGTAGGGGGAGAGACCCAGTACTTC
CASRRVGGETQYF
>16|TRBJ1-1|NA|TRBV6-5|NA
TGTGCCAGCAGTTACTCCGGGGGTGGGATGAACACTGAAGCTTTCTTT
CASSYSGGGMNTEAFF
>15|TRBJ2-7|NA|TRBV9|NA
TGTGCCAGCAGCGTAGACGGGTTTACTGGATACGAGCAGTACTTC
CASSVDGFTGYEQYF
>15|TRBJ2-2|NA|TRBV9|NA
TGTGCCAGCAGCGGACTAGGGCGGATCACCGGGGAGCTGTTTTTT
CASSGLGRITGELFF
>12|TRBJ2-3|NA|TRBV6-6|few
TGTGCCAGCAGTCAGAACAGGGATACGCAGTATTTT
CASSQNRDTQYF
>14|TRBJ2-3|TRBD2|TRBV30|NA
TGTGCCTGGAGAGGTCTAGCGGGAACAGATACGCAGTATTTT
CAWRGLAGTDTQYF
>15|TRBJ1-2|NA|TRBV7-2|few
TGTGCCAGCAGCGGAACAGCGCCGGGGGTCTATGGCTACACCTTC
CASSGTAPGVYGYTF
>16|TRBJ2-1|TRBD2|TRBV9|few
TGTGCCAGCAGCCCTCGGACTAGCGGGTCCTGGGGTGAGCAGTTCTTC
CASSPRTSGSWGEQFF
>13|TRBJ1-1|TRBD1|TRBV2|NA
TGTGCCAGAGGGACAGGGGTGAACACTGAAGCTTTCTTT
CARGTGVNTEAFF
>13|TRBJ1-4|NA|TRBV19|few
TGTGCCGTCCTTGGGCAGAATAATGAAAAACTGTTTTTT
CAVLGQNNEKLFF
>16|TRBJ1-2|TRBD1|TRBV29-1|few
TGCAGCGTTTCTGGGGGACAGGCCAACTTAAACTATGGCTACACCTTC
CSVSGGQANLNYGYTF
>15|TRBJ1-5|NA|TRBV9|few
TGTGCCAGCAGCCTTTCGGGTTCCAGCAATCAGCCCCAGCATTTT
CASSLSGSSNQPQHF
>13|TRBJ1-1|TRBD1|TRBV29-1|few
TGCAGCGTAAGGACAGGGAGGGACACTGAAGCTTTCTTT
CSVRTGRDTEAFF
>15|TRBJ2-1|TRBD2|TRBV7-8|few
TGTGCCAGCAGCCCAGGGGGACTAGCGGGCAATGAGCAGTTCTTC
CASSPGGLAGNEQFF
>14|TRBJ1-2|NA|TRBV15|NA
TGTGCCACCAGCAGAGAGGAGGCGCACTATGGCTACACCTTC
CATSREEAHYGYTF
>13|TRBJ2-5|NA|TRBV11-2|few
TGTGCCAGCAGCTTAGCCGACTCAGAGACCCAGTACTTC
CASSLADSETQYF
>18|TRBJ2-3|TRBD2|TRBV4-1|few
TGCGCCAGCAGCCAAGTCAGACGGTGGGCTAGCGGGACAGATACGCAGTATTTT
CASSQVRRWASGTDTQYF
>14|TRBJ2-5|TRBD2|TRBV6-5|NA
TGTGCCAGCAGCCTAGGGACTAGCGTTAATGGCCAGTACTTC
CASSLGTSVNGQYF